The T cell receptor beta chain described here comes from a study of T-cell reconstitution after alpha-beta-depleted transplantation in children. This clonotype was seen many times. CDR3 length: 13 residues. Germline V gives CDR1 SGHRS, CDR2 YFSETQ. The V and J ends lost 1 base and 8 bases respectively, with 10 bases between them. Unique molecular identifiers were used in preparing the TCRbeta library. TCRdb called the PCR reads again in MiXCR, with one record for every CDR3 protein. The sample has over 200,000 distinct CDR3 sequences; 11% are singletons. The gene calls are TRBV5-1 and TRBJ2-1, with a weak D call TRBD2 (6 bases). The sequencing used PBMCs, collected before TCRalphabeta/CD19-depleted stem cell transplant. The receptor was isolated from a child under two years old with acute myeloid leukemia, due to receive a stem cell transplant. CDR3 sequence reads: CASSLFRGDEQFF. The CDR3 nucleotides are TGCGCCAGCAGCTTGTTCCGCGGGGATGAGCAGTTCTTC.